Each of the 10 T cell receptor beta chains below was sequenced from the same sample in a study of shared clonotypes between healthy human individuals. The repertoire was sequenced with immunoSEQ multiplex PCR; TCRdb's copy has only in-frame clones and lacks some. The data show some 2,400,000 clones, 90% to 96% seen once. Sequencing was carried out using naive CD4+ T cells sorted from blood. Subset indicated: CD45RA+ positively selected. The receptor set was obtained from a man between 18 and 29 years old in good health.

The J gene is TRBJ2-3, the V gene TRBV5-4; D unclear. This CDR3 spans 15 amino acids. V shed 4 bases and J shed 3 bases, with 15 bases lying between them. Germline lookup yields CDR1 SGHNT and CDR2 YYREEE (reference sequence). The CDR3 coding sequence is TGTGCCAGCAGCGGATCTCAAAAGGTGACAGATACGCAGTATTTT. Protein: CASSGSQKVTDTQYF.

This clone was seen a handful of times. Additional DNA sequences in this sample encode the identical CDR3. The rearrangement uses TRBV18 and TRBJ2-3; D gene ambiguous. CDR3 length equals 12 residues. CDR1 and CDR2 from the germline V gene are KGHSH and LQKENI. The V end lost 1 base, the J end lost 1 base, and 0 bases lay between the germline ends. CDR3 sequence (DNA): TGTGCCAGCTCACCACGCACAGATACGCAGTATTTT. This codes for CASSPRTDTQYF.

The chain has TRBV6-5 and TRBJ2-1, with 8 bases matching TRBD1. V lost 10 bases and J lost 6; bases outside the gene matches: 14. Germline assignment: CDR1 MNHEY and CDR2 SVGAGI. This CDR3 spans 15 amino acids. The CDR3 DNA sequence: TGTGCCACCTTTGGGGCAGGGGGCGAACGCAATGAGCAGTTCTTC. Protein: CATFGAGGERNEQFF.

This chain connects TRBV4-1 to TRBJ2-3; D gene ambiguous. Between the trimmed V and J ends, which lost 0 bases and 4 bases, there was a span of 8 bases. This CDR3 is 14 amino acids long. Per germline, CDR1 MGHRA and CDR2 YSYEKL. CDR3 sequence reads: CASSQEGTADTQYF. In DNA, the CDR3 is TGCGCCAGCAGCCAAGAGGGAACGGCAGATACGCAGTATTTT.

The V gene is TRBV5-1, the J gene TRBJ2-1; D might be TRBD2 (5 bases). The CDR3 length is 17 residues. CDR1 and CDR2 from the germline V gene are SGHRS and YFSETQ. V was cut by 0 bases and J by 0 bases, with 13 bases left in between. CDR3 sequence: CASSLAWTASSYNEQFF. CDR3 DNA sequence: TGCGCCAGCAGCTTGGCATGGACTGCGAGCTCCTACAATGAGCAGTTCTTC.

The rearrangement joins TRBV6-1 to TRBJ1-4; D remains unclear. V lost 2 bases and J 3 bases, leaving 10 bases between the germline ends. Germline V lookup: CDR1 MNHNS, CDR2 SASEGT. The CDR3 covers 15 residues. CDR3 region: CASSEIGLPNEKLFF. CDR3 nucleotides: TGTGCCAGCAGTGAAATTGGGCTCCCTAATGAAAAACTGTTTTTT.

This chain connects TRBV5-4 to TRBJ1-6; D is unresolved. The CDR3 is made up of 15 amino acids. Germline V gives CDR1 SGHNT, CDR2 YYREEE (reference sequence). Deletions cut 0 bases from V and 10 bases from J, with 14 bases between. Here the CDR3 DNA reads TGTGCCAGCAGCTTGGACGGGGTTCGGAACTCACCCCTCCACTTT. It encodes CASSLDGVRNSPLHF.

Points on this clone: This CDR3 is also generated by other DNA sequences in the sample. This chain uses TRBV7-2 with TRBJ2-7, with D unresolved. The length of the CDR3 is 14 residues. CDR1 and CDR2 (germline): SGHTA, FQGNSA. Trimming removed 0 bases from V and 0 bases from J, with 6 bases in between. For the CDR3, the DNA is TGTGCCAGCAGCTTAGCGTTCGGCTCCTACGAGCAGTACTTC. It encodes CASSLAFGSYEQYF.

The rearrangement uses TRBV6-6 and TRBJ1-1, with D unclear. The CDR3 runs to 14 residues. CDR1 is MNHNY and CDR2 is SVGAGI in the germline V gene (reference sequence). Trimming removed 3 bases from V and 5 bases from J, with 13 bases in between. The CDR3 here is CASSYAGRRTEAFF. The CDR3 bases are TGTGCCAGCAGTTATGCAGGCCGGAGGACTGAAGCTTTCTTT.

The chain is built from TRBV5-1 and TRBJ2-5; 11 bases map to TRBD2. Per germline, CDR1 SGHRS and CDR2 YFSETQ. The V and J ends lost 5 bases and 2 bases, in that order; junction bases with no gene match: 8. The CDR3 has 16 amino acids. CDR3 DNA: TGCGCCAGCAGACTAGCGGGGGACACTGCACAAGAGACCCAGTACTTC. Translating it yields CASRLAGDTAQETQYF.